Listed here is a single TCR beta chain. The source of the sample is a study of blood T cell repertoires in COVID-19. The assay was immunoSEQ multiplex PCR, and TCRdb's table has in-frame clones only and misses some. The top ten hold more than 7% of the sample, which has about 210,000 clones, roughly 80% seen once. CDR1 and CDR2 from the germline V gene are LNHNV and YYDKDF (reference sequence). The CDR3 has 15 amino acids. V lost 3 bases to trimming and J lost 4 bases; unmatched junction nucleotides: 8. The TCR originated in a woman between 65 and 79 years old with acute or convalescent COVID-19. The chain is built from TRBV15 and TRBJ1-2; the match to TRBD1 covers 7 bases. What was sequenced was peripheral blood. The CDR3 loop reads CATSSPGQATYGYTF. DNA for the CDR3: TGTGCCACCAGCAGCCCAGGACAGGCTACCTATGGCTACACCTTC.